What follows are 4 T cell receptor beta chains derived from one specimen sequenced in a study of blood T cells in healthy people across ages. Primed by a sample-barcoded 5' primer and a J-beta primer mix, a second PCR proceeded for 7 to 11 cycles. In TCRdb, the 5' RACE reads were re-called with MiXCR into one record per CDR3 protein. Seen here are about 1.6 million distinct CDR3 sequences, about 31% observed once, and the top ten hold approximately 10%. Sequencing was done on a sample of blood. The receptors originated from a young woman in good health.

The chain employs TRBV6-5 and TRBJ2-1; 7 bases are a match to TRBD2. The J segment lost 1 base and the V segment lost 2 bases, leaving 14 bases of the junction unmatched. CDR1 MNHEY and CDR2 SVGAGI come from the germline V gene. This CDR3 spans 19 amino acids. This CDR3 reads CASSYLSVRGRASYNEQFF. The CDR3 DNA reads as TGTGCCAGCAGTTACCTATCGGTGCGCGGGAGAGCATCCTACAATGAGCAGTTCTTC.

Turning to this clonotype: This may be a read error: a much more frequent sequence differs by one nucleotide. V is TRBV27 and J is TRBJ2-7; 7 bases line up with TRBD1. Per germline, CDR1 MNHEY and CDR2 SMNVEV (reference sequence). The CDR3 spans 14 residues. The CDR3 DNA reads TGTGCCGGCAGTTTGGGACAGAGTACCTACGAGCAGTACTTC. This codes for CAGSLGQSTYEQYF.

CDR3 region: CSASRVNNEKLFF. The CDR3, as DNA: TGCAGTGCTTCCAGGGTTAATAATGAAAAACTGTTTTTT. The chain recombines TRBV20-1 with TRBJ1-4, with D perhaps matching TRBD1 (5 bases). Germline loops: CDR1 DFQATT, CDR2 SNEGSKA (reference sequence). This CDR3 is built from 13 residues. Between the trimmed V and J ends, which lost 5 bases and 4 bases, there was a span of 11 bases.

Note on this clonotype: One end of the junction is discordant with germline, which a read error may explain. The chain uses TRBV9 and TRBJ2-7; perhaps D is TRBD1 or TRBD2 (5 bases each). The CDR3 length is 15 residues. Germline CDR1 SGDLS, CDR2 YYNGEE. The DNA for the CDR3 is TGTGCCGGCAGCCCAAGGGACCGGGATAACGCCGAGCAGTACTTC. This translates into CAGSPRDRDNAEQYF.